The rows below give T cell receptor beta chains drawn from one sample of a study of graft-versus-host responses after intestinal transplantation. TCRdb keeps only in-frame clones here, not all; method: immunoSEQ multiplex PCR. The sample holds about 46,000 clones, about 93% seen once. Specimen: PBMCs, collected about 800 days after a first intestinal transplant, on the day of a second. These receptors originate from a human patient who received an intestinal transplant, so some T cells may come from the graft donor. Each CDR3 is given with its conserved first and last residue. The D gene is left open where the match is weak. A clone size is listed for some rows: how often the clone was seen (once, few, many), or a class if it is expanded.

cdr3_aa: CASSSRGGSNQPQHF
cdr3_nt: TGTGCCAGCAGTTCCCGGGGGGGGAGCAATCAGCCCCAGCATTTT
clone_size: few
j_call: TRBJ1-5
v_call: TRBV27
d_call: -

cdr3_aa: CASSAPGLPQETQYF
cdr3_nt: TGTGCCAGCAGTGCTCCGGGACTACCACAAGAGACCCAGTACTTC
clone_size: -
j_call: TRBJ2-5
v_call: TRBV6-5
d_call: TRBD2

cdr3_aa: CASSRRGGTDTQYF
cdr3_nt: TGTGCCAGCAGCCGGCGGGGGGGCACAGATACGCAGTATTTT
clone_size: -
j_call: TRBJ2-3
v_call: TRBV9
d_call: TRBD2

cdr3_aa: CASSAPGQGLGYTF
cdr3_nt: TGTGCCAGTAGTGCACCGGGACAGGGGTTGGGCTACACCTTC
clone_size: -
j_call: TRBJ1-2
v_call: TRBV19
d_call: TRBD1

cdr3_aa: CAWSVSRRGNNQPQHF
cdr3_nt: TGTGCCTGGAGTGTATCCCGGAGGGGGAACAATCAGCCCCAGCATTTT
clone_size: -
j_call: TRBJ1-5
v_call: TRBV30
d_call: -

cdr3_aa: CASSEDRGYGYTF
cdr3_nt: TGTGCCAGCAGTGAGGACAGGGGCTATGGCTACACCTTC
clone_size: -
j_call: TRBJ1-2
v_call: TRBV6-1
d_call: TRBD1

cdr3_aa: CASTLGPGTYGYTF
cdr3_nt: TGTGCCAGCACTTTGGGGCCAGGCACTTATGGCTACACCTTC
clone_size: once
j_call: TRBJ1-2
v_call: TRBV28
d_call: -

cdr3_aa: CASSASGTGEEKLFF
cdr3_nt: TGTGCCAGCAGCGCTTCCGGGACAGGGGAAGAAAAACTGTTTTTT
clone_size: -
j_call: TRBJ1-4
v_call: TRBV9
d_call: TRBD1

cdr3_aa: CATSRLGQRETQYF
cdr3_nt: TGTGCCACCAGCAGATTGGGACAGCGAGAGACCCAGTACTTC
clone_size: -
j_call: TRBJ2-5
v_call: TRBV15
d_call: TRBD1

cdr3_aa: CASSLGRVYEQYF
cdr3_nt: TGTGCCAGCAGCTTAGGCCGGGTTTACGAGCAGTACTTC
clone_size: -
j_call: TRBJ2-7
v_call: TRBV13
d_call: -

cdr3_aa: CASSLSPPGSVNEQYF
cdr3_nt: TGCGCCAGCAGCTTATCCCCCCCAGGGAGTGTAAACGAGCAGTACTTC
clone_size: -
j_call: TRBJ2-7
v_call: TRBV5-1
d_call: -

cdr3_aa: CASSPVGVDTQYF
cdr3_nt: TGTGCCAGCAGCCCCGTCGGAGTTGATACGCAGTATTTT
clone_size: -
j_call: TRBJ2-3
v_call: TRBV7-9
d_call: -

cdr3_aa: CASSREVTDTQYF
cdr3_nt: TGTGCCAGCAGCAGGGAGGTTACAGATACGCAGTATTTT
clone_size: -
j_call: TRBJ2-3
v_call: TRBV7-9
d_call: -

cdr3_aa: CASSMTSGRKDTQYF
cdr3_nt: TGTGCCAGTAGTATGACTAGCGGGAGAAAAGATACGCAGTATTTT
clone_size: -
j_call: TRBJ2-3
v_call: TRBV19
d_call: TRBD2

cdr3_aa: CASSMTGPPGEGGYTF
cdr3_nt: TGCGCCAGCAGTATGACAGGACCACCCGGAGAGGGTGGCTACACCTTC
clone_size: -
j_call: TRBJ1-2
v_call: TRBV5-1
d_call: -

cdr3_aa: CASSHGTGRGYTF
cdr3_nt: TGTGCCAGCAGCCACGGGACAGGGCGAGGCTACACCTTC
clone_size: -
j_call: TRBJ1-2
v_call: TRBV25-1
d_call: TRBD1

cdr3_aa: CASSYSTVSYEQYF
cdr3_nt: TGTGCCAGCAGTTACTCGACAGTCTCCTACGAGCAGTACTTC
clone_size: once
j_call: TRBJ2-7
v_call: TRBV6-5
d_call: -

cdr3_aa: CASSVGDAGELFF
cdr3_nt: TGTGCCAGCAGTGTTGGGGATGCCGGGGAGCTGTTTTTT
clone_size: few
j_call: TRBJ2-2
v_call: TRBV6-1
d_call: -

cdr3_aa: CASRVIQGPESTDTQYF
cdr3_nt: TGTGCCAGCAGGGTAATACAGGGTCCTGAGAGTACAGATACGCAGTATTTT
clone_size: -
j_call: TRBJ2-3
v_call: TRBV21-1
d_call: -

cdr3_aa: CASGSGSTDTQYF
cdr3_nt: TGTGCCAGTGGTAGCGGGAGCACAGATACGCAGTATTTT
clone_size: -
j_call: TRBJ2-3
v_call: TRBV19
d_call: TRBD2

cdr3_aa: CASSRTGDTGELFF
cdr3_nt: TGTGCCAGCAGTAGGACAGGGGACACCGGGGAGCTGTTTTTT
clone_size: -
j_call: TRBJ2-2
v_call: TRBV5-4
d_call: TRBD1

cdr3_aa: CASSENGYNEQFF
cdr3_nt: TGTGCCAGCAGTGAAAACGGCTACAATGAGCAGTTCTTC
clone_size: -
j_call: TRBJ2-1
v_call: TRBV2
d_call: -

cdr3_aa: CASSLQGLLAGGSYEQYF
cdr3_nt: TGTGCCAGCAGCTTACAGGGACTACTAGCGGGAGGCTCCTACGAGCAGTACTTC
clone_size: -
j_call: TRBJ2-7
v_call: TRBV5-6
d_call: TRBD2

cdr3_aa: CASSYSTSGYEQYF
cdr3_nt: TGTGCCAGCAGTTACTCGACTAGCGGGTACGAGCAGTACTTC
clone_size: -
j_call: TRBJ2-7
v_call: TRBV6-5
d_call: TRBD2

cdr3_aa: CASSDDLDTEAFF
cdr3_nt: TGTGCCAGCAGTGACGACCTTGATACTGAAGCTTTCTTT
clone_size: -
j_call: TRBJ1-1
v_call: TRBV6-4
d_call: -

cdr3_aa: CASSPIRDHVPGYTF
cdr3_nt: TGTGCCAGCTCACCTATCCGGGACCACGTTCCAGGCTACACCTTC
clone_size: -
j_call: TRBJ1-2
v_call: TRBV18
d_call: -

cdr3_aa: CASNPGLAGFNEQFF
cdr3_nt: TGTGCCAGCAACCCGGGACTAGCGGGGTTCAATGAGCAGTTCTTC
clone_size: -
j_call: TRBJ2-1
v_call: TRBV6-1
d_call: TRBD2

cdr3_aa: CASSRGNYEQYF
cdr3_nt: TGTGCCAGCAGCCGAGGCAACTACGAGCAGTACTTC
clone_size: -
j_call: TRBJ2-7
v_call: TRBV7-9
d_call: -

cdr3_aa: CASSLDGGYTIYF
cdr3_nt: TGTGCCAGCAGCTTAGATGGCGGGTACACCATATATTTT
clone_size: -
j_call: TRBJ1-3
v_call: TRBV7-2
d_call: -

cdr3_aa: CASSESIGQGYEQYF
cdr3_nt: TGCGCCAGCAGTGAGTCTATTGGACAGGGCTACGAGCAGTACTTC
clone_size: -
j_call: TRBJ2-7
v_call: TRBV10-1
d_call: TRBD1

cdr3_aa: CASSLIGGVSTDTQYF
cdr3_nt: TGTGCCAGCAGTTTGATCGGCGGGGTTAGCACAGATACGCAGTATTTT
clone_size: -
j_call: TRBJ2-3
v_call: TRBV28
d_call: -

cdr3_aa: CASRDPGTQFF
cdr3_nt: TGTGCCAGCCGCGACCCGGGAACCCAGTTCTTC
clone_size: -
j_call: TRBJ2-1
v_call: TRBV6-5
d_call: -

cdr3_aa: CSVGLAGDPNTQYF
cdr3_nt: TGCAGCGTTGGACTAGCGGGAGACCCAAATACGCAGTATTTT
clone_size: -
j_call: TRBJ2-3
v_call: TRBV29-1
d_call: TRBD2

cdr3_aa: CASSLGGGHTIYF
cdr3_nt: TGTGCCAGCAGCCTCGGCGGGGGCCACACCATATATTTT
clone_size: -
j_call: TRBJ1-3
v_call: TRBV21-1
d_call: -

cdr3_aa: CASSYLKGQGIDGYTF
cdr3_nt: TGTGCCAGCAGTTACCTAAAGGGACAGGGTATAGATGGCTACACCTTC
clone_size: -
j_call: TRBJ1-2
v_call: TRBV6-5
d_call: TRBD1

cdr3_aa: CASTLGRSGNTIYF
cdr3_nt: TGTGCCAGCACTCTTGGCAGGTCTGGAAACACCATATATTTT
clone_size: -
j_call: TRBJ1-3
v_call: TRBV6-1
d_call: -

cdr3_aa: CASSVGLTSGADHEQYF
cdr3_nt: TGTGCCAGCAGCGTAGGATTGACTAGCGGAGCAGACCACGAGCAGTACTTC
clone_size: -
j_call: TRBJ2-7
v_call: TRBV9
d_call: TRBD2

cdr3_aa: CASSLGSNTGELFF
cdr3_nt: TGTGCCAGCAGCCTCGGTTCGAACACCGGGGAGCTGTTTTTT
clone_size: -
j_call: TRBJ2-2
v_call: TRBV6-5
d_call: -

cdr3_aa: CASSLWGGNEQFF
cdr3_nt: TGCGCCAGCAGCTTGTGGGGGGGCAATGAGCAGTTCTTC
clone_size: -
j_call: TRBJ2-1
v_call: TRBV5-1
d_call: TRBD2

cdr3_aa: CASSARGIGNEQFF
cdr3_nt: TGTGCCAGCAGTGCCCGCGGGATAGGGAATGAGCAGTTCTTC
clone_size: -
j_call: TRBJ2-1
v_call: TRBV6-1
d_call: -

cdr3_aa: CAISDSAGSYEQYF
cdr3_nt: TGTGCCATCAGTGACTCGGCCGGCTCCTACGAGCAGTACTTC
clone_size: -
j_call: TRBJ2-7
v_call: TRBV10-3
d_call: -

cdr3_aa: CASNELAGVRGFF
cdr3_nt: TGTGCCAGCAATGAATTAGCGGGAGTAAGAGGGTTCTTC
clone_size: once
j_call: TRBJ2-1
v_call: TRBV2
d_call: TRBD2

cdr3_aa: CASSLYLTDTQYF
cdr3_nt: TGTGCCAGCAGTTTATACCTCACAGATACGCAGTATTTT
clone_size: -
j_call: TRBJ2-3
v_call: TRBV27
d_call: -

cdr3_aa: CASSSRDTEAFF
cdr3_nt: TGTGCCAGCAGTTCCCGGGACACTGAAGCTTTCTTT
clone_size: -
j_call: TRBJ1-1
v_call: TRBV27
d_call: -

cdr3_aa: CASSYSLAGGETQYF
cdr3_nt: TGTGCCAGCAGTTACTCGCTAGCGGGAGGAGAGACCCAGTACTTC
clone_size: -
j_call: TRBJ2-5
v_call: TRBV6-5
d_call: TRBD2